One and the same sample provided the 21 T cell receptor beta chains below, sequenced in a study of shared clonotypes between healthy human individuals. Produced via immunoSEQ multiplex PCR; TCRdb's table is partial and in-frame only. The repertoire holds approximately 1.1 million clones, about 84% seen once, with under 0.65% in the top ten. Sequencing used memory CD4+ T cells from PBMCs. Subset: CD45RA-negative fraction. All receptors derive from a man in his late teens or twenties in good health. Some clones in this sample may be carry-over from other donors' samples.

As regards this clone: At the DNA level, this CDR3 is encoded by other sequences in the same sample as well. This rearrangement joins TRBV19 to TRBJ2-7, with 8 bases aligning to TRBD2. The CDR3 totals 15 residues. Germline lookup yields CDR1 LNHDA and CDR2 SQIVND (reference sequence). J lost 4 bases, V lost 2 bases, and 7 bases had no gene match. Here the CDR3 reads CASSIRSGGPYEQYF. Here the CDR3 DNA reads TGTGCCAGTAGTATAAGGTCGGGAGGGCCGTACGAGCAGTACTTC.

The chain uses TRBV29-1 and TRBJ2-3, with 7 bases lining up with TRBD2. This CDR3 contains 13 residues. Per germline, CDR1 SQVTM and CDR2 ANQGSEA. V lost 6 bases, J lost 4 bases, and 7 bases stayed unmatched. In DNA form, the CDR3 reads TGCAGCGTCACGCCGACTAGCTCAGATACGCAGTATTTT. This sequence encodes CSVTPTSSDTQYF.

J is TRBJ2-7 and V is TRBV18, with 7 bases that match TRBD1. Losses at the gene ends were 4 bases for V and 0 bases for J; bases not matched to a gene: 3. Germline V gene sequence: CDR1 KGHSH, CDR2 LQKENI. There are 14 residues in the CDR3. The CDR3 bases are TGTGCCAGCTCACGGGCAGGGGGCTCCTACGAGCAGTACTTC. Its protein is CASSRAGGSYEQYF.

The rearrangement links TRBV4-2 to TRBJ2-4; the D gene could be TRBD1 or TRBD2 (5 bases each). Trimming removed 0 bases from V and 0 bases from J, with 21 bases in between. This CDR3 comprises 20 residues. The germline V gene has CDR1 LGHNA and CDR2 YNFKEQ. The CDR3 reads CASSQEQIGGWELAKNIQYF. In DNA form, the CDR3 reads TGTGCCAGCAGCCAAGAACAGATTGGGGGTTGGGAACTAGCCAAAAACATTCAGTACTTC.

The J gene is TRBJ2-7, the V gene TRBV11-2, with 7 positions matching TRBD2. Germline CDR1 SGHAT, CDR2 FQNNGV. This CDR3 has 14 amino acids. V shed 2 bases and J 7 bases; nucleotides not matched to a gene: 8. DNA of the CDR3: TGTGCCAGCAGCTTATCGGCGGGAGCTACGGAGCAGTACTTC. Translation gives CASSLSAGATEQYF.

V and J are TRBV7-9 and TRBJ2-6, with 11 bases lining up with TRBD1. V was clipped by 4 bases and J by 0 bases; unmatched bases: 5. This CDR3 has 18 residues. Germline loops: CDR1 SEHNR, CDR2 FQNEAQ (reference sequence). Here the CDR3 reads CASSSGQGGRSGANVLTF. The CDR3 DNA is TGTGCCAGCAGCTCGGGACAGGGGGGCCGCTCTGGGGCCAACGTCCTGACTTTC.

The chain has TRBV19 and TRBJ1-4; D is undetermined. Per the germline V gene, CDR1 is LNHDA and CDR2 is SQIVND (reference sequence). Trimming left V 3 bases short and J 2 bases short, with 13 bases between. The CDR3 spans 16 residues. The CDR3 sequence: CASSISGLRTNEKLFF. CDR3 coding DNA: TGTGCCAGTAGTATCTCAGGCCTACGGACTAATGAAAAACTGTTTTTT.

V usage is TRBV15 and J usage is TRBJ2-5; TRBD2 agrees at 8 bases. This CDR3 region has 16 residues. Germline V gene sequence: CDR1 LNHNV, CDR2 YYDKDF (reference sequence). Trimming cost V 0 bases and J 4 bases; bases outside gene matches: 7. The CDR3 loop is CATSRDSGNGGETQYF. CDR3 coding DNA: TGTGCCACCAGCAGAGATAGCGGGAATGGCGGAGAGACCCAGTACTTC.

The V and J genes are TRBV19 and TRBJ1-1, with D possibly being TRBD1 (5 bases). Germline CDR1 and CDR2: LNHDA and SQIVND (reference sequence). CDR3 length: 17 amino acids. Trimming pared 6 bases from V and 1 base from J, leaving 21 bases between. CDR3 sequence reads: CASRTLGLGPPNTEAFF. The CDR3 coding sequence is TGTGCCAGTAGGACTCTGGGACTCGGGCCGCCGAACACTGAAGCTTTCTTT.

This clone was counted only a few times. The genes are TRBV2 and TRBJ2-1, with D unresolved. The germline V gene encodes CDR1 SNHLY and CDR2 FYNNEI. This CDR3 has 15 residues. V dropped 3 bases and J dropped 10 bases, with 19 bases sitting between them. CDR3 DNA sequence: TGTGCCAGCAGTGACTCCCGTCTGGTTTTGTTGGAGCAGTTCTTC. Encoded protein: CASSDSRLVLLEQFF.

This rearrangement joins TRBV28 to TRBJ2-2, with 11 bases fitting TRBD2. The CDR3 runs to 15 residues. V was clipped by 11 bases and J by 1 base; unmatched bases: 6. From germline, CDR1 is MDHEN and CDR2 SYDVKM. CDR3 region: CACIAGGQNTGELFF. CDR3 sequence (DNA): TGTGCCTGCATAGCGGGAGGGCAGAACACCGGGGAGCTGTTTTTT.

This chain links TRBV10-1 with TRBJ2-2; the D gene is possibly TRBD2 (5 bases). Germline values: CDR1 WNHNN, CDR2 SYGVQD (reference sequence). Trimming cost V 0 bases and J 3 bases, with 14 bases left between them. The CDR3 runs to 17 residues. CDR3 bases: TGCGCCAGCAGTGAGTCCTTGCAGTCCGGGGACACCGGGGAGCTGTTTTTT. Translated, it gives CASSESLQSGDTGELFF.

The gene calls are TRBV15 and TRBJ2-3, with 16 bases fitting TRBD2. The CDR3 totals 18 residues. Trimming at V came to 3 bases and at J to 2 bases, leaving 5 bases not matched to a gene. Germline CDR1 reads LNHNV; CDR2 reads YYDKDF (reference sequence). CDR3 nucleotides: TGTGCCACCAGCAGGGGACTAGCGGGAGGGTGGGACACAGATACGCAGTATTTT. This gives the protein CATSRGLAGGWDTDTQYF.

CDR3 sequence: CASSTLTGGGTDTQYF. The CDR3 DNA sequence: TGTGCCAGCAGCACCCTAACAGGGGGCGGCACAGATACGCAGTATTTT. The V gene is TRBV5-4, the J gene TRBJ2-3; the match to TRBD1 covers 9 bases. Germline CDR1 is SGHNT and CDR2 is YYREEE (reference sequence). CDR3 length: 16 amino acids. The V gene end was trimmed by 4 bases and the J gene end by 1 base; junction bases not matched to a gene: 7.

This chain joins TRBV4-2 and TRBJ2-5; 7 bases agree with TRBD2. The germline V gene encodes CDR1 LGHNA and CDR2 YNFKEQ. Trimming cost V 0 bases and J 5 bases; bases outside gene matches: 12. The CDR3 extends over 17 amino acids. The CDR3 DNA sequence: TGTGCCAGCAGCCAAGAAACGTCAGCGGGGTCGGGGGAGACCCAGTACTTC. It encodes CASSQETSAGSGETQYF.

Here the CDR3 DNA reads TGTGCCAGCAGCGTAGTAGCGGGAGCAGTAGATACGCAGTATTTT. It encodes CASSVVAGAVDTQYF. This rearrangement joins TRBV9 to TRBJ2-3; 9 bases line up with TRBD2. This CDR3 has 15 residues. Germline V gene sequence: CDR1 SGDLS, CDR2 YYNGEE. Trimming removed 0 bases from V and 5 bases from J; junction bases left unmatched: 4.

The chain couples TRBV28 to TRBJ2-7; 9 nucleotides line up with TRBD1. After removal of 7 bases from V and 3 bases from J, the junction contained 19 bases not matched to a gene. CDR1 is MDHEN and CDR2 is SYDVKM in the germline V gene. The CDR3 runs to 18 residues. CDR3 sequence reads: CASNQHRIGQGTNYEQYF. The CDR3 nucleotides read TGTGCCAGCAACCAGCATCGGATCGGACAGGGGACCAACTACGAGCAGTACTTC. The full variable domain, rest sourced from reference TRBV28 and TRBJ2-7, is DVKVTQSSRYLVKRTGEKVFLECVQDMDHENMFWYRQDPGLGLRLIYFSYDVKMKEKGDIPEGYSVSREKKERFSLILESASTNQTSMYLCASNQHRIGQGTNYEQYFGPGTRLTVT.

The V and J genes are TRBV5-1 and TRBJ1-2, with D possibly matching TRBD1 (5 bases). The length of the CDR3 is 13 residues. CDR1 SGHRS and CDR2 YFSETQ come from the germline V gene. Trimming removed 4 bases from V and 6 bases from J, with 13 bases in between. CDR3 sequence: CASSIGHLDGYTF. The CDR3 DNA sequence: TGCGCCAGCAGCATAGGACATCTCGATGGCTACACCTTC.

This clone occurred a few times. The rearrangement links TRBV7-9 to TRBJ2-7; 9 bases are shared with TRBD2. The CDR3 totals 15 residues. V lost 5 bases to trimming and J lost 7 bases; unmatched junction nucleotides: 12. Germline CDR1 is SEHNR and CDR2 is FQNEAQ (reference sequence). The CDR3 protein is CASSPLAGTAWEQYF. The CDR3 bases are TGTGCCAGCAGCCCCCTAGCGGGGACCGCTTGGGAGCAGTACTTC.

To note about this clone: Additional DNA sequences in this sample encode the identical CDR3. The chain is built from TRBV4-2 and TRBJ2-5; 8 nucleotides line up with TRBD1. Germline assignment: CDR1 LGHNA and CDR2 YNFKEQ. The trim removed 1 base at V and 4 bases at J, leaving 2 bases unmatched. CDR3 length: 14 residues. The DNA of the CDR3 is TGTGCCAGCAGCCAAGGACAGGGGAGAGAGACCCAGTACTTC. It yields the protein CASSQGQGRETQYF.

The chain couples TRBV5-1 to TRBJ1-1; TRBD1 matches at 9 bases. This CDR3 region has 15 residues. The V segment lost 1 base and the J segment 3 bases; nucleotides outside the gene matches: 4. Germline lookup yields CDR1 SGHRS and CDR2 YFSETQ. The CDR3 DNA reads TGCGCCAGCAGCTTGTGGACAGGGGCACACACTGAAGCTTTCTTT. This encodes CASSLWTGAHTEAFF.